A selection of T cell receptor beta chains follows, all from one sample in a study of molecular identifiers for immune sequencing clone quantification. TCRdb called the PCR reads again in MiXCR, with one record for every CDR3 protein. This table has about 640,000 distinct CDR3 sequences, just under 20% appearing once. The sequenced sample was naive CD8+ T cells from blood, with Jurkat cell RNA spiked in. Receptors were obtained from a human donor in good health. Some libraries in this study had Jurkat cell RNA spiked in. The CDR3 runs from the conserved cysteine through the conserved F or W. The order of the fields is CDR3 protein, J gene, V gene, D gene. D genes are given only for firm matches.

CDR3aa: CASSSLGRGGDTQYF
j_gene: TRBJ2-3
v_gene: TRBV13
d_gene: TRBD2

CDR3aa: CASSIADNSYEQYF
j_gene: TRBJ2-7
v_gene: TRBV19
d_gene: .

CDR3aa: CASSRDRRSTEAFF
j_gene: TRBJ1-1
v_gene: TRBV6-5
d_gene: .

CDR3aa: CASKEGRAYEQYF
j_gene: TRBJ2-7
v_gene: TRBV12-3/TRBV12-4
d_gene: TRBD2

CDR3aa: CAINLGTPEGEQYF
j_gene: TRBJ2-7
v_gene: TRBV28
d_gene: .

CDR3aa: CASSQVASSYEQYF
j_gene: TRBJ2-7
v_gene: TRBV4-3
d_gene: .

CDR3aa: CASSEVPGLTLGTGELFF
j_gene: TRBJ2-2
v_gene: TRBV6-1
d_gene: .

CDR3aa: CAIPGPSNTGELFF
j_gene: TRBJ2-2
v_gene: TRBV28
d_gene: .

CDR3aa: CSARAPGDSSSYEQYF
j_gene: TRBJ2-7
v_gene: TRBV20-1
d_gene: .

CDR3aa: CASSSLTASTDTQYF
j_gene: TRBJ2-3
v_gene: TRBV7-2
d_gene: .

CDR3aa: CASSLLVGPHEQYF
j_gene: TRBJ2-7
v_gene: TRBV12-3/TRBV12-4
d_gene: .

CDR3aa: CASSKGGTENTEAFF
j_gene: TRBJ1-1
v_gene: TRBV21-1
d_gene: .

CDR3aa: CSVEESYEQYF
j_gene: TRBJ2-7
v_gene: TRBV29-1
d_gene: .

CDR3aa: CASSSAGLAGETQYF
j_gene: TRBJ2-5
v_gene: TRBV7-9
d_gene: TRBD2

CDR3aa: CAWSRGEGTEAFF
j_gene: TRBJ1-1
v_gene: TRBV30
d_gene: .

CDR3aa: CASGPRAGGGNEQFF
j_gene: TRBJ2-1
v_gene: TRBV28
d_gene: TRBD2

CDR3aa: CASSEGDPQETQYF
j_gene: TRBJ2-5
v_gene: TRBV2
d_gene: .

CDR3aa: CASRPIFPNEQFF
j_gene: TRBJ2-1
v_gene: TRBV27
d_gene: .

CDR3aa: CASSHRGGALGIEQYF
j_gene: TRBJ2-7
v_gene: TRBV14
d_gene: .

CDR3aa: CASSQGRTGGNEQYF
j_gene: TRBJ2-7
v_gene: TRBV3-1
d_gene: TRBD1

CDR3aa: CASSYSEDLQPPSDTQYF
j_gene: TRBJ2-3
v_gene: TRBV6-5
d_gene: .

CDR3aa: CASSQVYGQGPLAQYF
j_gene: TRBJ2-3
v_gene: TRBV14
d_gene: TRBD1

CDR3aa: CASSMVTSGYEQYF
j_gene: TRBJ2-7
v_gene: TRBV19
d_gene: TRBD2

CDR3aa: CATWTSAYEQYF
j_gene: TRBJ2-7
v_gene: TRBV27
d_gene: .

CDR3aa: CSARDRGQGEAFF
j_gene: TRBJ1-1
v_gene: TRBV20-1
d_gene: TRBD1

CDR3aa: CASSFNPTWAEAFF
j_gene: TRBJ1-1
v_gene: TRBV7-8
d_gene: .

CDR3aa: CASSQGGGEQFF
j_gene: TRBJ2-1
v_gene: TRBV11-2
d_gene: .

CDR3aa: CASSYSGDNQPQHF
j_gene: TRBJ1-5
v_gene: TRBV6-5
d_gene: .

CDR3aa: CASSLAQNQPQHF
j_gene: TRBJ1-5
v_gene: TRBV7-4
d_gene: .

CDR3aa: CASNDGRSNQPQHF
j_gene: TRBJ1-5
v_gene: TRBV10-2
d_gene: .

CDR3aa: CASSRGTGVNTEAFF
j_gene: TRBJ1-1
v_gene: TRBV6-6
d_gene: TRBD1

CDR3aa: CAWSLGYTEAFF
j_gene: TRBJ1-1
v_gene: TRBV30
d_gene: .

CDR3aa: CASGAGADTQYF
j_gene: TRBJ2-3
v_gene: TRBV5-8
d_gene: .

CDR3aa: CASRAGGTDTQYF
j_gene: TRBJ2-3
v_gene: TRBV2
d_gene: .

CDR3aa: CASSLTPAYEQYF
j_gene: TRBJ2-7
v_gene: TRBV5-5
d_gene: .

CDR3aa: CASNHGVGVGEQYF
j_gene: TRBJ2-7
v_gene: TRBV6-2/TRBV6-3
d_gene: .

CDR3aa: CASRNWTGAYNEQFF
j_gene: TRBJ2-1
v_gene: TRBV4-3
d_gene: TRBD1

CDR3aa: CASSILATPPYEQYF
j_gene: TRBJ2-7
v_gene: TRBV28
d_gene: .

CDR3aa: CASSQDDGNTEAFF
j_gene: TRBJ1-1
v_gene: TRBV4-1
d_gene: .

CDR3aa: CASSVEGGHGGTDTQYF
j_gene: TRBJ2-3
v_gene: TRBV9
d_gene: .

CDR3aa: CSASHHRTGGIEQYF
j_gene: TRBJ2-7
v_gene: TRBV20-1
d_gene: TRBD1

CDR3aa: CASSTGQGAWNEQFF
j_gene: TRBJ2-1
v_gene: TRBV7-9
d_gene: TRBD1

CDR3aa: CASSLAPGEITDTQYF
j_gene: TRBJ2-3
v_gene: TRBV7-9
d_gene: .